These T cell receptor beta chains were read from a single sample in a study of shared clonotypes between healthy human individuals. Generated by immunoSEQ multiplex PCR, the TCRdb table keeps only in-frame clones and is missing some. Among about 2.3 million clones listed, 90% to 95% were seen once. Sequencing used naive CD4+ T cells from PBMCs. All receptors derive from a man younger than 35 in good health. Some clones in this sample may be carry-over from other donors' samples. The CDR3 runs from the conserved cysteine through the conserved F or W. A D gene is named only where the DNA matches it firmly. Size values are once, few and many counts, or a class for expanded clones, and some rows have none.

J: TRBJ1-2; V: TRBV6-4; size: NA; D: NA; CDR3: CASSEGPTGYGYTF; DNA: TGTGCCAGCAGTGAGGGACCGACAGGCTATGGCTACACCTTC
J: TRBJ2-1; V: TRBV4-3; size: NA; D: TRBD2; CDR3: CASSHRLAVYNEQFF; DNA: TGCGCCAGCAGCCATAGACTAGCGGTTTACAATGAGCAGTTCTTC
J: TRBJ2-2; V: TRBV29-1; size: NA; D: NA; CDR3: CSVSVGSGELFF; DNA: TGCAGCGTTTCGGTCGGGTCCGGGGAGCTGTTTTTT
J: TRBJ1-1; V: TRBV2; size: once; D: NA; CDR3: CASREEGATEAFF; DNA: TGTGCCAGCAGGGAGGAGGGTGCAACTGAAGCTTTCTTT
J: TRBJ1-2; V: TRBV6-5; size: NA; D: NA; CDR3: CASTSQPAFNYGYTF; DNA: TGTGCCAGCACCTCGCAACCCGCTTTTAACTATGGCTACACCTTC
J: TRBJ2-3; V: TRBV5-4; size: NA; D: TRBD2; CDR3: CASSLGLAGGSWFF; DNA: TGTGCCAGCAGCTTGGGGCTAGCGGGGGGTTCATGGTTTTTT
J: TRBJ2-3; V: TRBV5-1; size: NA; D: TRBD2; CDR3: CASRGLAGVDTQYF; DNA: TGCGCCAGCAGGGGACTAGCGGGAGTTGATACGCAGTATTTT
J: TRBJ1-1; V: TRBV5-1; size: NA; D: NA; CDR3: CASSLVVGREAFF; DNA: TGCGCCAGCAGCTTGGTGGTGGGGCGTGAAGCTTTCTTT
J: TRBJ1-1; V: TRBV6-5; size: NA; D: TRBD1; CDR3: CASSYSRGQPNTEAFF; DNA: TGTGCCAGCAGTTACTCGCGGGGACAGCCGAACACTGAAGCTTTCTTT
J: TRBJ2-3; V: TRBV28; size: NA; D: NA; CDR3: CASTLRNRPREHTDTQYF; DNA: TGTGCCAGCACCCTCCGGAATAGACCCAGGGAACACACAGATACGCAGTATTTT
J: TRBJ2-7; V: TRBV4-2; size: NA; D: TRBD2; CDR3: CASSHSSSGPEYEQYF; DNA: TGTGCCAGCAGCCATTCCTCTAGCGGGCCCGAGTACGAGCAGTACTTC
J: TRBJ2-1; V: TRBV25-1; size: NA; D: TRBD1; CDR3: CASRDTGGLGNEQFF; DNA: TGTGCCAGCAGGGATACAGGGGGTTTGGGCAATGAGCAGTTCTTC
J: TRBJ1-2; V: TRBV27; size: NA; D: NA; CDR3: CASSLRGFEGYTF; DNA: TGTGCCAGCAGTTTACGAGGATTTGAGGGCTACACCTTC
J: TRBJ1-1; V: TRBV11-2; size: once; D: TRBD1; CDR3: CASSGQAMNTEAFF; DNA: TGTGCCAGCAGCGGACAGGCGATGAACACTGAAGCTTTCTTT
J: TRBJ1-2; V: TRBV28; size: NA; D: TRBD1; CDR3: CASSETGGWNNYGYTF; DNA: TGTGCCAGCAGTGAGACAGGGGGCTGGAATAACTATGGCTACACCTTC
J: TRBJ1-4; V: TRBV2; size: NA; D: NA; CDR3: CASSEVGGGPEKLFF; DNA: TGTGCCAGCAGTGAGGTCGGGGGAGGTCCTGAAAAACTGTTTTTT
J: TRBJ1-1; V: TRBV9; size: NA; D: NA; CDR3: CASSKTGLMNTEAFF; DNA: TGTGCCAGCAGCAAAACAGGGCTGATGAACACTGAAGCTTTCTTT
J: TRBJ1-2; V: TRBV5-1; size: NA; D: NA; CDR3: CASSLAGPGSSNGYTF; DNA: TGCGCCAGCAGCTTGGCGGGTCCCGGGAGCAGTAATGGCTACACCTTC
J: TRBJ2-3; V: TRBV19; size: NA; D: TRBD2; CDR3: CASSMASSGGTDTQYF; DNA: TGTGCCAGTAGTATGGCGTCTAGCGGAGGTACAGATACGCAGTATTTT
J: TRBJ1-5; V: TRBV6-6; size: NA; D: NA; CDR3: CASSYRAPISNRPQHF; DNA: TGTGCCAGTAGTTACAGGGCACCCATTAGCAATCGGCCCCAGCATTTT
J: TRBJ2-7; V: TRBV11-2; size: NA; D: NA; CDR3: CASSLERGSPYEQYF; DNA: TGTGCCAGCAGCTTAGAGAGAGGGTCCCCCTACGAGCAGTACTTC
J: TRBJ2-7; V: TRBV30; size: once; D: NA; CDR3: CAWTGHRHSYEQYF; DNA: TGTGCCTGGACGGGGCACCGACACTCCTACGAGCAGTACTTC
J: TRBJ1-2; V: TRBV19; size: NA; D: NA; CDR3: CASSIPRALRSGGYTF; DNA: TGTGCCAGTAGTATTCCGCGGGCCCTTCGGTCGGGGGGCTACACCTTC
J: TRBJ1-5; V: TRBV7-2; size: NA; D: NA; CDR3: CASTKGDSNQPQHF; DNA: TGTGCCAGCACCAAAGGGGATAGCAATCAGCCCCAGCATTTT
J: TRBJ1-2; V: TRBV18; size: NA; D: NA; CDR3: CASSPSETNYGYTF; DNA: TGTGCCAGCTCACCATCTGAGACAAACTATGGCTACACCTTC
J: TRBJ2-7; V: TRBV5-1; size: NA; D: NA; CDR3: CASSLDSTSYEQYF; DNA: TGCGCCAGCAGCTTGGACAGCACATCCTACGAGCAGTACTTC
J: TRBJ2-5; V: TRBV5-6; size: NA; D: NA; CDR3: CASSLYRVMETQYF; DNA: TGTGCCAGCAGCTTGTATCGGGTAATGGAGACCCAGTACTTC
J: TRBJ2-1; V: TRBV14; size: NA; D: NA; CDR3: CASSPGSASYNEQFF; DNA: TGTGCCAGCAGCCCTGGCAGCGCCTCCTACAATGAGCAGTTCTTC
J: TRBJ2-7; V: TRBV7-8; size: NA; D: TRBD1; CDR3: CASSKKQGSYEQYF; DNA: TGTGCCAGCAGCAAAAAACAGGGGTCCTACGAGCAGTACTTC
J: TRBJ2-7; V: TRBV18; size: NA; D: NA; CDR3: CASSRSTEESEQYF; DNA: TGTGCCAGCTCACGTAGTACAGAAGAGAGCGAGCAGTACTTC
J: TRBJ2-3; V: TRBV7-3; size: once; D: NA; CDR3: CASSQGVSGTDTQYF; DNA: TGTGCCAGCAGCCAGGGCGTTTCGGGCACAGATACGCAGTATTTT
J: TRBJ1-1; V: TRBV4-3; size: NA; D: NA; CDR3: CASSQDGQGGAFF; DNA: TGCGCCAGCAGCCAAGATGGGCAGGGCGGGGCTTTCTTT
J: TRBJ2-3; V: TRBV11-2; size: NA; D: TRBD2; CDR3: CASSQGLAFSTDTQYF; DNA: TGTGCCAGCAGCCAGGGACTAGCGTTTAGCACAGATACGCAGTATTTT
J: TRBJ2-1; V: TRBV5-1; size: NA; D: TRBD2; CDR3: CASSSGLAGGRSYNEQFF; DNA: TGCGCCAGCAGCTCTGGACTAGCGGGAGGGCGCTCCTACAATGAGCAGTTCTTC
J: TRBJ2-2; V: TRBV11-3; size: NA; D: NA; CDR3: CASSLGGEIGVETGELFF; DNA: TGTGCCAGCAGCTTAGGCGGTGAAATCGGGGTGGAAACCGGGGAGCTGTTTTTT